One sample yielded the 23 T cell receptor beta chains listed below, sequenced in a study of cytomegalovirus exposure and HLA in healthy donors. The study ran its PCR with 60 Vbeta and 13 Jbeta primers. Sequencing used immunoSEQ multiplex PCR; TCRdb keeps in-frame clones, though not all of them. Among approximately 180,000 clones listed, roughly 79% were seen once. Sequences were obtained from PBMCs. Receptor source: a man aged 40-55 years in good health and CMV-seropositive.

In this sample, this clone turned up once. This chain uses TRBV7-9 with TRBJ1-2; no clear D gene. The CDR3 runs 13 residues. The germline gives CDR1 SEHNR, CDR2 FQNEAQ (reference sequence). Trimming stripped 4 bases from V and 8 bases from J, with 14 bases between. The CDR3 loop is CASSSEALHGYTF. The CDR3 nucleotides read TGTGCCAGCAGCTCCGAGGCGTTGCACGGCTACACCTTC.

The CDR3 sequence is CASSSGLHDEAFF. CDR3 DNA: TGTGCCAGCAGCTCAGGGTTGCATGATGAAGCTTTCTTT. V usage is TRBV7-8 and J usage is TRBJ1-1; the D gene is possibly TRBD1 (5 bases). The CDR3 runs 13 residues. CDR1 and CDR2 (germline): SGHVS, FQNEAQ. V was cut by 4 bases and J by 7 bases, with 13 bases left in between.

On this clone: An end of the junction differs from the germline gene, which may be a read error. The CDR3 DNA sequence: TGTGCCAGCAGCTTAGGGAGCTCTGGGGCCAACGGCCTGACTTTC. Protein: CASSLGSSGANGLTF. The J gene is TRBJ2-6, the V gene TRBV7-8; weak D call: TRBD1 (5 bases). Germline V lookup: CDR1 SGHVS, CDR2 FQNEAQ. The CDR3 loop spans 15 amino acids. The full variable domain, its missing parts supplied by reference TRBV7-8 and TRBJ2-6, is GAGVSQSPRYKVAKRGQDVALRCDPISGHVSLFWYQQALGQGPEFLTYFQNEAQLDKSGLPSDRFFAERPEGSVSTLKIQRTQQEDSAVYLCASSLGSSGANGLTFGAGSRLTVL.

The CDR3 is CASLAGISYTDTQYF. As DNA, the CDR3 is TGCGCGAGCTTAGCGGGGATAAGCTACACAGATACGCAGTATTTT. This rearrangement joins TRBV5-1 to TRBJ2-3; 8 bases map to TRBD2. Germline CDR1 is SGHRS and CDR2 is YFSETQ. The CDR3 runs to 15 residues.

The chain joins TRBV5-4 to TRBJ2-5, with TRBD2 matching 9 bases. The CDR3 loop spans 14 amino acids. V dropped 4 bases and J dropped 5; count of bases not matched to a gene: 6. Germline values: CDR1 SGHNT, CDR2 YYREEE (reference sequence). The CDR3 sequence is CASSPRTSAETQYF. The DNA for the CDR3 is TGTGCCAGCAGCCCCCGGACTAGCGCCGAGACCCAGTACTTC.

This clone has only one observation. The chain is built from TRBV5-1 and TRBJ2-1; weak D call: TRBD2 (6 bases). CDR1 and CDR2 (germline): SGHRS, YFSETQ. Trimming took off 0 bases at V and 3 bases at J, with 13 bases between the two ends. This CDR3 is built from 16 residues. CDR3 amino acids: CASSLGEAEYYNEQFF. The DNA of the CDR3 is TGCGCCAGCAGCTTGGGGGAGGCGGAGTACTACAATGAGCAGTTCTTC.

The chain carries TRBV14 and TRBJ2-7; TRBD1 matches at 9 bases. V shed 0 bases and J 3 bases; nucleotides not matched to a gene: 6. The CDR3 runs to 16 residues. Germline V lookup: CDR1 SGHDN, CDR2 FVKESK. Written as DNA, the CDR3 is TGTGCCAGCAGCCAAGATTCCGGGACAGGGTTCTACGAGCAGTACTTC. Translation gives CASSQDSGTGFYEQYF.

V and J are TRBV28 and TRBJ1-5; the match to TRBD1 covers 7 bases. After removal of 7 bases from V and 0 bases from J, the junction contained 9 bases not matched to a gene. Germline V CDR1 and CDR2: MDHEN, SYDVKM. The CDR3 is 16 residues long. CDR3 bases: TGTGCCAGCACCCCGGGACAGCTAAATAGCAATCAGCCCCAGCATTTT. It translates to CASTPGQLNSNQPQHF.

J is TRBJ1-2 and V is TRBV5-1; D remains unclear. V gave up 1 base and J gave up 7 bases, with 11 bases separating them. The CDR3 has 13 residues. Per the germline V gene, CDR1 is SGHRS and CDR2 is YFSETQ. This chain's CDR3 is CASSLNGLAGYTF. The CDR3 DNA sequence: TGCGCCAGCAGCTTGAACGGGTTAGCTGGCTACACCTTC.

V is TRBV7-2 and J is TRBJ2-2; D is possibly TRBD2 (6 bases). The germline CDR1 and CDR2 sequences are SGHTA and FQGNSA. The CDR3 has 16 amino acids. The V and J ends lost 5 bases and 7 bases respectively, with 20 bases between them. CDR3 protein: CASSPPTGVIGGELFF. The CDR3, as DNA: TGTGCCAGCAGCCCCCCCACGGGGGTTATTGGCGGGGAGCTGTTTTTT.

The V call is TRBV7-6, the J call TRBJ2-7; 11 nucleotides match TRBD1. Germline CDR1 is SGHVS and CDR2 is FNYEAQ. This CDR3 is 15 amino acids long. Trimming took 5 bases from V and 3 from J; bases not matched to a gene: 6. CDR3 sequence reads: CASSPGQGGVYEQYF. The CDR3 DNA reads TGTGCCAGCAGCCCGGGACAGGGGGGCGTCTACGAGCAGTACTTC.

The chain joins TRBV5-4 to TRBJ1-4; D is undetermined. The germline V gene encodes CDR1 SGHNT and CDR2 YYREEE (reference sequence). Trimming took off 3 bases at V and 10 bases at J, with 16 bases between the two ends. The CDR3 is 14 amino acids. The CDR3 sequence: CASSSGSEDGKLFF. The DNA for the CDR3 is TGTGCCAGCAGCTCCGGCAGCGAGGATGGAAAACTGTTTTTT.

The CDR3 protein is CASSQDSGSRSYNEQFF. CDR3 nucleotide sequence: TGCGCCAGCAGCCAGGATAGCGGGAGCCGCTCCTACAATGAGCAGTTCTTC. The rearrangement joins TRBV4-1 to TRBJ2-1; TRBD2 agrees at 9 bases. The germline gives CDR1 MGHRA, CDR2 YSYEKL. The length of the CDR3 is 17 residues. With 3 bases clipped from V and 0 bases from J, the junction kept 6 bases outside the gene matches.

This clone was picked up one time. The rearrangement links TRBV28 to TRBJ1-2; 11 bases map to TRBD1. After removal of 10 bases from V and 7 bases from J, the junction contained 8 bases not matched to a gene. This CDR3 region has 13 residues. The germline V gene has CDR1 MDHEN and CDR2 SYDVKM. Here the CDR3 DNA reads TGTGCCATCAACGGACAGGGGGCAGGTGGCTACACCTTC. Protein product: CAINGQGAGGYTF.

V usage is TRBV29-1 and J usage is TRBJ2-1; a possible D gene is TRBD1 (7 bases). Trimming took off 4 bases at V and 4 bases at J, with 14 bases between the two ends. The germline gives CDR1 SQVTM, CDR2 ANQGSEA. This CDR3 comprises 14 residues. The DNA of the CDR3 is TGCAGCGTTGTCAGGGACAGCGGGTACAATGAGCAGTTCTTC. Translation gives CSVVRDSGYNEQFF.

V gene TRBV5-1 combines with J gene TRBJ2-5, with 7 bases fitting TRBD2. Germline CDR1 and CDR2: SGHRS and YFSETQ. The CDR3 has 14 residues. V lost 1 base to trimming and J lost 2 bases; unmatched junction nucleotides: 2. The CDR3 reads CASSLLAEQETQYF. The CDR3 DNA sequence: TGCGCCAGCAGCTTGCTAGCGGAACAAGAGACCCAGTACTTC.

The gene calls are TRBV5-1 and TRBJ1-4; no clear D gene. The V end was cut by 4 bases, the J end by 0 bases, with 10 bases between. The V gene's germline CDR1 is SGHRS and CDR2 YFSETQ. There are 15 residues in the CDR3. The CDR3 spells CASSPLVATNEKLFF. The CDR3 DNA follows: TGCGCCAGCAGCCCCTTGGTAGCAACTAATGAAAAACTGTTTTTT.

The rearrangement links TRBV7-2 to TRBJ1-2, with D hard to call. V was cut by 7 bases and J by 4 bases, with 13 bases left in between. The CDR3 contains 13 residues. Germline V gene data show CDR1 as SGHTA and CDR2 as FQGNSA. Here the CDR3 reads CASKTSNSYGYTF. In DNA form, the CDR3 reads TGTGCCAGCAAAACGTCTAACAGCTATGGCTACACCTTC.

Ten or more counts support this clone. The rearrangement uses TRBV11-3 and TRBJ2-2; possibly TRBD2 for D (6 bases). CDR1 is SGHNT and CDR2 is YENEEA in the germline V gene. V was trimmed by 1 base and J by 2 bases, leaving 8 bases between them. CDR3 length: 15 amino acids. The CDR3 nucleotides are TGTGCCAGCAGCTTAGTGGGGACTAACACCGGGGAGCTGTTTTTT. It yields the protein CASSLVGTNTGELFF. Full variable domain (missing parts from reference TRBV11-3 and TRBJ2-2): EAGVVQSPRYKIIEKKQPVAFWCNPISGHNTLYWYLQNLGQGPELLIRYENEEAVDDSQLPKDRFSAERLKGVDSTLKIQPAELGDSAVYLCASSLVGTNTGELFFGEGSRLTVL.

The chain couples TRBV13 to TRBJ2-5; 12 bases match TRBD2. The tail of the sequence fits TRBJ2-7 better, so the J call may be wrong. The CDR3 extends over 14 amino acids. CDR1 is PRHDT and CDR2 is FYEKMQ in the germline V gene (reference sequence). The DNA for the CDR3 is TGTGCCAGCAGCTCGGGGACTAGCGGGTACGAGCAGTACTTC. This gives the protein CASSSGTSGYEQYF.

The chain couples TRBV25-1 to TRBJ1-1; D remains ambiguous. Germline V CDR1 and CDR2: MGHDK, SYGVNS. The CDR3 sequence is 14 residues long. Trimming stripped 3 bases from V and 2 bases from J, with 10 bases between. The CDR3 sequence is CASSDGRRNTEAFF. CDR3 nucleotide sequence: TGTGCCAGCAGTGACGGCAGGCGAAACACTGAAGCTTTCTTT. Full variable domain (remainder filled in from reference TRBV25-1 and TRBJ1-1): EADIYQTPRYLVIGTGKKITLECSQTMGHDKMYWYQQDPGMELHLIHYSYGVNSTEKGDLSSESTVSRIRTEHFPLTLESARPSHTSQYLCASSDGRRNTEAFFGQGTRLTVV.

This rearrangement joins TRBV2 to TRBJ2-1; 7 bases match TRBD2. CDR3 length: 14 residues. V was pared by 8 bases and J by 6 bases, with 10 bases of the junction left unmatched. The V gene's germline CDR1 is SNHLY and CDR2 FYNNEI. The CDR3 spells CASLGLDVGNEQFF. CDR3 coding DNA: TGTGCCAGCCTCGGACTAGACGTTGGCAATGAGCAGTTCTTC.

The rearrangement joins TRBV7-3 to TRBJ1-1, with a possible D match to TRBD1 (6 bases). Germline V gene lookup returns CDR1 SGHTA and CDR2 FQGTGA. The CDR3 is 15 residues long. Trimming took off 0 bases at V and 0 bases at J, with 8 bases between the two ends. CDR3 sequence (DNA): TGTGCCAGCAGCTTAACCGGACAGTTGAACACTGAAGCTTTCTTT. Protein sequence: CASSLTGQLNTEAFF.